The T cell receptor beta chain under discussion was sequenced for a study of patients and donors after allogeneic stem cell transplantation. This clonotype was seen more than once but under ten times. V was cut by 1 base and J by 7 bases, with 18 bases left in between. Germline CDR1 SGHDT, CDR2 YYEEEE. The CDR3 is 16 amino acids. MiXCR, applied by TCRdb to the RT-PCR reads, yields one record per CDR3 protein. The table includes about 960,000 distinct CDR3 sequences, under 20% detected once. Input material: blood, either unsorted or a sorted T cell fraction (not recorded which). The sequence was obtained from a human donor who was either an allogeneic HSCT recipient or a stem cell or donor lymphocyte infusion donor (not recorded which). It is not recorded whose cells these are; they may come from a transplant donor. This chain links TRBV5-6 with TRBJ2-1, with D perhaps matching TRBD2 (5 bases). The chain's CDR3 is CASSLWVGRPGNEQFF. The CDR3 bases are TGTGCCAGCAGCTTGTGGGTAGGCCGTCCGGGGAATGAGCAGTTCTTC.